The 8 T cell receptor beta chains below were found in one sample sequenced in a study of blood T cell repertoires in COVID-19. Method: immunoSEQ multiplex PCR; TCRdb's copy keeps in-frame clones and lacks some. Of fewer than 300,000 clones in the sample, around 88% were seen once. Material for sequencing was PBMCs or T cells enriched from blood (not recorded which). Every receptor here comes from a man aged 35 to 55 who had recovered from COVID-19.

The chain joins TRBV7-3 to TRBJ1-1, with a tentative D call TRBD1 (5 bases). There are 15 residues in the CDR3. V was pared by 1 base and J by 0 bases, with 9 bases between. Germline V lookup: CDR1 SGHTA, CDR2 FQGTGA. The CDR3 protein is CASSLSRRVNTEAFF. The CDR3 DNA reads TGTGCCAGCAGCTTAAGTCGCAGGGTGAACACTGAAGCTTTCTTT. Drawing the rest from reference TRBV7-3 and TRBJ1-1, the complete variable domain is GAGVSQTPSNKVTEKGKYVELRCDPISGHTALYWYRQSLGQGPEFLIYFQGTGAADDSGLPNDRFFAVRPEGSVSTLKIQRTERGDSAVYLCASSLSRRVNTEAFFGQGTRLTVV.

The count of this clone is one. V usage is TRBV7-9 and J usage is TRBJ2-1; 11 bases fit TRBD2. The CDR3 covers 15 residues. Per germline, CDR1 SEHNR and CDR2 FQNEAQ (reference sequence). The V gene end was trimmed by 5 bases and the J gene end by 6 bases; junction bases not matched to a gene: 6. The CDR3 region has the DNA TGTGCCAGCAGCGTACGTAGCGGGAGGGCCAATGAGCAGTTCTTC. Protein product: CASSVRSGRANEQFF.

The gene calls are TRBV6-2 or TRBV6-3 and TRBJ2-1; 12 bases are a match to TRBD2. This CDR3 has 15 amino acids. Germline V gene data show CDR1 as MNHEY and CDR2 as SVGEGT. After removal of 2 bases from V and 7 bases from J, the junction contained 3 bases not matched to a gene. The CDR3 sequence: CASSYTSGRRNEQFF. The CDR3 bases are TGTGCCAGCAGTTACACTAGCGGGAGGCGAAATGAGCAGTTCTTC.

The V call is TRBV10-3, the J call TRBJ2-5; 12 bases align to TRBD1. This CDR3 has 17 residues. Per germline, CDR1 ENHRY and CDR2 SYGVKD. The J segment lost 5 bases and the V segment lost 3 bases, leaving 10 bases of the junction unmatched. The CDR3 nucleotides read TGTGCCATCAGTGAATACCGGGGACAGGGGGCACGGGAGACCCAGTACTTC. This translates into CAISEYRGQGARETQYF.

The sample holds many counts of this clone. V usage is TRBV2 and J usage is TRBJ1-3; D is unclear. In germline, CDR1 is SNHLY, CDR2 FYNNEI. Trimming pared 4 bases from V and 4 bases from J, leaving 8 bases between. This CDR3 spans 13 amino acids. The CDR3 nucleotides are TGTGCCAGCAGTGTGGCCCAGGGAAACACCATATATTTT. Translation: CASSVAQGNTIYF.

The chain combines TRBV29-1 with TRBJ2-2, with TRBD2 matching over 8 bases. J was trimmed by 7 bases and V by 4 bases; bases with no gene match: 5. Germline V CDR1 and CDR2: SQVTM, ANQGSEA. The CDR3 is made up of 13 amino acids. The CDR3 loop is CSVGLAGGGELFF. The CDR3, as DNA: TGCAGCGTTGGATTGGCGGGAGGCGGGGAGCTGTTTTTT.

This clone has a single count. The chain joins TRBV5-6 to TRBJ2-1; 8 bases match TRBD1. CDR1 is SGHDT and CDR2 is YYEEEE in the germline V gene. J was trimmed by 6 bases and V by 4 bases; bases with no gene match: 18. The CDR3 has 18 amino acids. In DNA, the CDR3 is TGTGCCAGCAGCCATAGACAGGGGACAGGCTTATTGGGCAATGAGCAGTTCTTC. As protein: CASSHRQGTGLLGNEQFF.

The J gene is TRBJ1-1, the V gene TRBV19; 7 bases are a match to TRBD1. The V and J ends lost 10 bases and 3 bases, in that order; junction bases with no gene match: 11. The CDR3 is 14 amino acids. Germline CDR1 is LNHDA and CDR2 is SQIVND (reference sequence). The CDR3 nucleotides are TGTGCCACTACTCCGGGGACAGCGGACACTGAAGCTTTCTTT. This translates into CATTPGTADTEAFF.